The 15 T cell receptor beta chains in this list originate from one sample, sequenced in a study of T cell clonality in common variable immunodeficiency. General study results and limits: In common variable immunodeficiency, TCR beta chains reportedly carried fewer deletions and N-nucleotide insertions.

The antigens these receptors bind are not known. Data came from immunoSEQ multiplex PCR; TCRdb stores just in-frame clones and leaves some out. The table records 25,000 to 35,000 clones without singletons, the ten largest covering 4.5% to 6%. Material: peripheral blood mononuclear cells. The receptors come from a human donor with common variable immunodeficiency.

In its sample, this clone is medium-sized (0.01 to 0.1%). The read ends 3 residues before the CDR3 terminus; that terminus is restored from the germline J gene. The V gene is TRBV20-1, the J gene TRBJ2-5; TRBD2 matches 12 bases. Germline V CDR1 and CDR2: DFQATT, SNEGSKA (reference sequence). Trimming removed 6 bases from V and 7 bases from J; junction bases left unmatched: 15. The CDR3 totals 16 residues. CDR3 DNA, as far as it was read: TGCAGTGCACGACTAGCGGGGGCCCCCCCCAGCGGGACC. This sequence encodes CSARLAGAPPSGT. The whole CDR3 sequence reads CSARLAGAPPSGTQYF.

This clone was seen at least ten times. The DNA ends 3 residues before the CDR3 does, and the rest of the CDR3 is filled in from the germline J gene. The chain uses TRBV5-1 and TRBJ1-4; D gene ambiguous. Trimming cost V 3 bases and J 4 bases, with 10 bases left between them. The CDR3 loop spans 14 amino acids. Germline V lookup: CDR1 SGHRS, CDR2 YFSETQ. The CDR3 here is CASSSDGDNEKLFF. Partial CDR3 DNA: TGCGCCAGCAGCTCGGACGGGGATAATGAAAAA.

This clone was seen more than once but under ten times. The sequenced fragment ends 3 residues before the CDR3 boundary, so the rest is inferred from the germline J gene. J is TRBJ1-5 and V is TRBV11-2; D is undetermined. The germline V gene encodes CDR1 SGHAT and CDR2 FQNNGV. The CDR3 consists of 9 residues. The DNA read from the CDR3 is TGTGCCCCCCCCAGTCCC. It yields the protein CAPPSP. The whole CDR3 region reads CAPPSPQHF.

Regarding this clone: The read terminates 3 residues ahead of where the CDR3 ends, so the germline J gene completes it. The V call is TRBV29-1, the J call TRBJ2-3, with a tentative D call TRBD2 (6 bases). Trimming shortened V by 5 bases and J by 2 bases, and 14 bases separated the two germline ends. CDR3 length equals 14 residues. Germline V CDR1 and CDR2: SQVTM, ANQGSEA. The DNA read from the CDR3 is TGCAGCGTTAAGGCGGGGATCTTCACAGATACG. Its protein product is CSVKAGIFTDT. The full CDR3 reads CSVKAGIFTDTQYF.

This clone occurred a few times. The read terminates 3 residues ahead of where the CDR3 ends, so the germline J gene completes it. V usage is TRBV18 and J usage is TRBJ1-1; 9 positions match TRBD1. Germline CDR1 reads KGHSH; CDR2 reads LQKENI. The CDR3 runs 14 residues. Germline trimming cut 5 bases from V and 2 bases from J; bases unmatched to any gene: 3. The CDR3 reads CASSSGQGNTEAFF. CDR3 bases read: TGTGCCAGCTCATCGGGACAGGGCAACACTGAA.

This clone has more than one count but fewer than ten. Sequencing ends 3 residues short of the CDR3 end; the germline J gene provides the rest. The chain couples TRBV30 to TRBJ2-6, with D possibly matching TRBD1 (6 bases). Germline V gene data show CDR1 as GTSNPN and CDR2 as SVGIG (reference sequence). CDR3 length: 11 residues. This CDR3 is CAWSVGGVLTF. The sequenced part of the CDR3 DNA is TGTGCCTGGAGTGTAGGGGGTGTC.

This clone was seen only a few times. The CDR3 is cut off 3 residues early in the read; its end comes from the germline J gene. The genes are TRBV6-2 or TRBV6-3 and TRBJ2-7; tentatively, D is TRBD1 (5 bases). The CDR3 is 14 amino acids. Germline V lookup: CDR1 MNHEY, CDR2 SVGEGT. V lost 5 bases and J lost 4, with 15 bases in between. The DNA read from the CDR3 is TGTGCCAGCAGTCGCGACAGCGCTTCGTACGAG. Amino acid sequence: CASSRDSASYE. The full-length CDR3 reads as CASSRDSASYEQYF.

There are a few counts of this clone. The CDR3 is cut off 3 residues early in the read; its end comes from the germline J gene. The chain couples TRBV30 to TRBJ1-6, with D maybe TRBD1 (6 bases). This CDR3 comprises 16 residues. From germline, CDR1 is GTSNPN and CDR2 SVGIG (reference sequence). Trimming cost V 0 bases and J 5 bases, with 14 bases left between them. The sequenced CDR3 bases are TGTGCCTGGAGTGTACCGCGGACAGCGGATAATTCACCC. The encoded protein is CAWSVPRTADNSP. The complete CDR3 protein is CAWSVPRTADNSPLHF.

On this clone: Coverage ceases 3 residues before the CDR3 finishes, and the germline J gene fills in the end. This chain uses TRBV6-2 or TRBV6-3 with TRBJ1-2, with D unresolved. The CDR3 runs to 13 residues. V was trimmed by 2 bases and J by 1 base, leaving 5 bases between them. Germline CDR1 reads MNHEY; CDR2 reads SVGEGT. The CDR3 here is CASSYGHNYGYTF. The DNA read from the CDR3 is TGTGCCAGCAGTTACGGCCATAACTATGGC.

The sample holds many counts of this clone. The sequenced fragment ends 3 residues before the CDR3 boundary, so the rest is inferred from the germline J gene. The chain joins TRBV18 to TRBJ2-1; 10 nucleotides match TRBD1. J was trimmed by 4 bases and V by 3 bases; bases with no gene match: 3. Germline assignment: CDR1 KGHSH and CDR2 LQKENI. The CDR3 has 15 amino acids. The CDR3 protein is CASSPWTGGYNEQFF. The covered CDR3 bases are TGTGCCAGCTCACCTTGGACAGGGGGATACAATGAG.

Remarks on this clone: The CDR3 end falls 3 residues outside the read, so it is completed with the germline J gene. The chain links TRBV19 to TRBJ1-1, with 7 bases fitting TRBD1. V was clipped by 1 base and J by 1 base; unmatched bases: 3. Germline lookup yields CDR1 LNHDA and CDR2 SQIVND (reference sequence). The CDR3 consists of 15 residues. The CDR3 loop reads CASSIGDRENTEAFF. CDR3 DNA (partial): TGTGCCAGTAGTATAGGTGACAGGGAGAACACTGAA.

This clone was found many times. The read is 3 residues too short to cover the CDR3 end, so that end is filled in from the germline J gene. V usage is TRBV5-1 and J usage is TRBJ2-2, with 7 bases matching TRBD2. Looked up from germline, CDR1 is SGHRS and CDR2 is YFSETQ. The CDR3 covers 16 residues. Unmatched junction bases numbered 7, after V lost 0 bases and J lost 5 bases. The CDR3 DNA, read in part, is TGCGCCAGCAGCTTGGGGGAGGGGTCGAGGACCGGGGAG. It translates to CASSLGEGSRTGE. In full, the CDR3 is CASSLGEGSRTGELFF.

Ten or more counts support this clone. The sequenced fragment ends 3 residues before the CDR3 boundary, so the rest is inferred from the germline J gene. The J gene is TRBJ2-7, the V gene TRBV2; D is unresolved. Per germline, CDR1 SNHLY and CDR2 FYNNEI. The CDR3 runs to 14 residues. V lost 2 bases and J 0 bases, leaving 8 bases between the germline ends. The covered CDR3 bases are TGTGCCAGCAGTGAACCCGCGAGCTCCTACGAG. Residues: CASSEPASSYE. The complete CDR3 reads CASSEPASSYEQYF.

This clone was observed many times. The read stops 3 residues short of the end of the CDR3; the missing end is completed from the germline J gene. This sequence joins TRBV4-1 and TRBJ2-7, with 11 bases identical to TRBD1. There are 16 residues in the CDR3. The germline CDR1 and CDR2 sequences are MGHRA and YSYEKL. V shed 1 base, J shed 3 bases, and the junction held 5 bases outside the gene matches. CDR3 sequence reads: CASSQGGTGGFYEQYF. The part of the CDR3 DNA that was read is TGCGCCAGCAGCCAAGGCGGGACAGGGGGTTTCTACGAG.

In this sample, this clone turned up a few times. The read comes to an end 3 residues before the CDR3 does, leaving the germline J gene to fill in the end. This chain connects TRBV7-9 to TRBJ1-1; D may be TRBD1 (6 bases). The germline CDR1 and CDR2 sequences are SEHNR and FQNEAQ (reference sequence). The V and J ends lost 3 bases and 3 bases respectively, with 11 bases between them. This CDR3 is built from 14 residues. The CDR3 spells CASSLAQGYTEAFF. The sequenced CDR3 bases are TGTGCCAGCAGCTTGGCACAGGGCTACACTGAA.